One and the same sample provided the 13 T cell receptor beta chains below, sequenced in a study of T cell repertoires in cytomegalovirus infection. What these receptors recognize is not known. One entry per CDR3 protein, called by TCRdb with MiXCR from the reads. Of 5,500 to 6,500 distinct CDR3 sequences in the sample, 50% to 65% are singletons; the top ten hold around 92%. Specimen: PBMCs, sequenced either directly or after in vitro stimulation (not recorded which). These receptors all stem from a human donor in good health (CMV status not recorded). Some clones in this sample may be carry-over from other donors' samples.

J is TRBJ2-3 and V is TRBV11-2; D unresolved. From germline, CDR1 is SGHAT and CDR2 FQNNGV. Trimming stripped 5 bases from V and 2 bases from J, with 11 bases between. CDR3 length equals 14 residues. The CDR3 sequence is CASSMRKPTDTQYF. CDR3 nucleotides: TGTGCCAGCAGCATGAGAAAACCCACAGATACGCAGTATTTT.

This clonotype was seen a handful of times. The rearrangement joins TRBV20-1 to TRBJ1-2; TRBD1 is a possible D gene (5 bases). The ends were cut back, 4 bases at V and 6 bases at J, with 21 bases in the middle. Germline V gene sequence: CDR1 DFQATT, CDR2 SNEGSKA (reference sequence). The CDR3 length is 15 residues. This chain's CDR3 is CSATQTARWQDGYTF. The CDR3 nucleotides read TGCAGTGCTACCCAGACAGCCCGATGGCAGGATGGCTACACCTTC.

Details on this clonotype: The conserved final phenylalanine or tryptophan is absent from the CDR3, which likely points to a read error. It is unclear where the CDR3 begins or ends on the DNA, so no DNA is shown, and the CDR3 is as TCRdb lists it. V and J are TRBV27 and TRBJ2-3. 10 amino acids form the CDR3, both terminal residues included. Per the germline V gene, CDR1 is MNHEY and CDR2 is SMNVEV (reference sequence). The CDR3 is CASHVDTHYV.

The chain carries TRBV5-6 and TRBJ2-1; TRBD2 agrees at 8 bases. The V gene's germline CDR1 is SGHDT and CDR2 YYEEEE. The V and J ends lost 4 bases and 6 bases, in that order; junction bases with no gene match: 6. The CDR3 length is 14 residues. CDR3 nucleotide sequence: TGTGCCAGCAGCCCGGGACTAGGCATCAATGAGCAGTTCTTC. This codes for CASSPGLGINEQFF.

On this clonotype itself: As the CDR3 is not closed by the conserved phenylalanine or tryptophan, this likely results from a read error. The chain recombines TRBV11-2 with TRBJ2-1; TRBD1 agrees at 10 bases. The germline V gene has CDR1 SGHAT and CDR2 FQNNGV. V trimming: 5 bases; J trimming: 9 bases; junction bases outside the gene matches: 7. The length of the CDR3 is 14 residues. CDR3 sequence reads: CASSIGTGVFEQFL. CDR3 in DNA: TGTGCCAGCAGCATCGGGACAGGGGTATTTGAGCAGTTCTTA.

This clonotype was seen many times. CDR3 in amino acids: CAISDGPGVGGYTF. In DNA form, the CDR3 reads TGTGCCATCAGTGATGGTCCGGGGGTAGGTGGCTACACCTTC. The chain links TRBV10-3 to TRBJ1-2; D is perhaps TRBD1 (5 bases). Per the germline V gene, CDR1 is ENHRY and CDR2 is SYGVKD. This CDR3 region has 14 residues. The V end lost 3 bases, the J end lost 7 bases, and 15 bases lay between the germline ends.

There are a few counts of this clonotype. The chain combines TRBV7-8 with TRBJ1-1; a possible D gene is TRBD1 (6 bases). Germline CDR1 and CDR2: SGHVS and FQNEAQ. The CDR3 totals 13 residues. The V gene lost 4 bases and the J gene lost 4 bases, with 10 bases spanning the gap. CDR3 amino acids: CASSSRTVTEAFF. The CDR3, as DNA: TGTGCCAGCAGCTCCCGGACAGTCACTGAAGCTTTCTTT. The full variable domain, with the rest looked up from reference TRBV7-8 and TRBJ1-1, is GAGVSQSPRYKVAKRGQDVALRCDPISGHVSLFWYQQALGQGPEFLTYFQNEAQLDKSGLPSDRFFAERPEGSVSTLKIQRTQQEDSAVYLCASSSRTVTEAFFGQGTRLTVV.

Regarding this clonotype: Germline and junction disagree at one end, which may indicate a read error. The chain employs TRBV7-9 and TRBJ2-1, with 7 bases that match TRBD2. There are 16 residues in the CDR3. CDR1 is SEHNR and CDR2 is FQNEAQ in the germline V gene (reference sequence). The CDR3 coding sequence is TGTGCCAGCAGCCCAAAAACTAGCGTGAGTAACAATGAGCAGTTCTTT. Protein product: CASSPKTSVSNNEQFF. Complete variable domain (other parts from reference TRBV7-9 and TRBJ2-1): DTGVSQNPRHKITKRGQNVTFRCDPISEHNRLYWYRQTLGQGPEFLTYFQNEAQLEKSRLLSDRFSAERPKGSFSTLEIQRTEQGDSAMYLCASSPKTSVSNNEQFFGPGTRLTVL.

The CDR3, as DNA: TGTGCCAGCAGCGGACTAGCGGGGAGAAACACCGGGGAGCTGTTTTTT. It translates to CASSGLAGRNTGELFF. The V and J genes are TRBV11-2 and TRBJ2-2, with 12 bases fitting TRBD2. The V and J ends lost 5 bases and 2 bases, in that order; junction bases with no gene match: 3. Germline lookup yields CDR1 SGHAT and CDR2 FQNNGV. The CDR3 runs to 16 residues.

In this sample, this clonotype turned up many times. The chain is built from TRBV6-1 and TRBJ2-3; TRBD1 matches 7 bases. Per germline, CDR1 MNHNS and CDR2 SASEGT. V lost 7 bases, J lost 0 bases, and 7 bases stayed unmatched. This CDR3 region has 15 residues. CDR3 in DNA: TGTGCCAGCACTACGGACAGGTCTAGCACAGATACGCAGTATTTT. Translated, it gives CASTTDRSSTDTQYF.

The V and J genes are TRBV19 and TRBJ1-4; maybe TRBD1 (6 bases). V was shortened by 4 bases and J by 7 bases, with 16 bases between the two germline ends. CDR3 length: 15 amino acids. Germline V gene data show CDR1 as LNHDA and CDR2 as SQIVND (reference sequence). The CDR3 region is CASSTSGGASEKLFF. The CDR3 DNA follows: TGTGCCAGTAGTACATCGGGGGGGGCCTCTGAAAAACTGTTTTTT.

The V call is TRBV7-8, the J call TRBJ2-7; D is uncertain. Germline CDR1 SGHVS, CDR2 FQNEAQ. The CDR3 totals 14 residues. In nucleotides, the CDR3 is TGTGCCAGCCGCGGTGACACCCCTTTCTACGAGCAGTACGTA. This codes for CASRGDTPFYEQYV.

The sample holds a few counts of this clonotype. The missing conserved phenylalanine or tryptophan at the end of this CDR3 makes a read error likely. Because the CDR3's place on the DNA is in doubt, the DNA is left out and the CDR3 is given as listed by TCRdb. The chain employs TRBV28 and TRBJ2-1; the table gives TRBD1 as D, unverified against the DNA. CDR1 is MDHEN and CDR2 is SYDVKM in the germline V gene. With termini counted, the CDR3 has 17 amino acids. CDR3 residues: CASSPLSHTSSYNEQLL.